The following is a T cell receptor (beta chain) sequence with its context. This record comes from a study of blood T cell repertoires in COVID-19. The CDR3 consists of 14 residues. J lost 4 bases, V lost 7 bases, and 9 bases had no gene match. Germline values: CDR1 SQVTM, CDR2 ANQGSEA. The table came from immunoSEQ multiplex PCR; TCRdb's copy has only in-frame clones and leaves some out. The sample has over 25,000 clones; roughly 85% are singletons. V gene TRBV29-1 combines with J gene TRBJ2-1; 8 bases fit TRBD2. Source material: peripheral blood. The receptor's source is a man aged 60-69 years with active COVID-19. The CDR3 region has the DNA TGCAGCGCGATCAAGCGGGAGAGATACAATGAGCAGTTCTTC. It specifies CSAIKRERYNEQFF.